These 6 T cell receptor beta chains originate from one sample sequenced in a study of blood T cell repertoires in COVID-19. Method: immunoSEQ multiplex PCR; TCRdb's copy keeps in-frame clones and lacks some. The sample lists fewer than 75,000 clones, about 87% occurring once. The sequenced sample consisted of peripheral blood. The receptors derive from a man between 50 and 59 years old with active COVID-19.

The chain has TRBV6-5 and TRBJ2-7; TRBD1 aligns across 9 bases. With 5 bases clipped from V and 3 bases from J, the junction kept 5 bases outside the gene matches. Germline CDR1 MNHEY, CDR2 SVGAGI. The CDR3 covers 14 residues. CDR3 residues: CASSLDRGNYEQYF. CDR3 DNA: TGTGCCAGCAGTCTCGACAGGGGGAACTACGAGCAGTACTTC.

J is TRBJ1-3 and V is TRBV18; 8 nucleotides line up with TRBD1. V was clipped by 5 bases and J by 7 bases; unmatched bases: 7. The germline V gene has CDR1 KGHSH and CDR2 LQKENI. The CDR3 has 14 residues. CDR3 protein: CASSSTDRDNTIYF. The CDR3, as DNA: TGTGCCAGCTCATCGACGGACAGGGATAACACCATATATTTT.

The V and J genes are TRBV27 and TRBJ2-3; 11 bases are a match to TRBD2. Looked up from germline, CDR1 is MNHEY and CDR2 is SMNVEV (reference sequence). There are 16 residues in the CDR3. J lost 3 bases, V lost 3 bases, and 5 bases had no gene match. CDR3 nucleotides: TGTGCCAGCAGTTTCCGACTAGCGGGAAGGACAGATACGCAGTATTTT. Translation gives CASSFRLAGRTDTQYF.

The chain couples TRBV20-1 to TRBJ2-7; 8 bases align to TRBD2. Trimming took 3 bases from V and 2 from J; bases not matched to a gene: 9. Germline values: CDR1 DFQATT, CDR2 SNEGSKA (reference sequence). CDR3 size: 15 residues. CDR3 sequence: CSASYPGGGTYEQYF. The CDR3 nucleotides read TGCAGTGCTAGTTACCCTGGCGGGGGGACCTACGAGCAGTACTTC.

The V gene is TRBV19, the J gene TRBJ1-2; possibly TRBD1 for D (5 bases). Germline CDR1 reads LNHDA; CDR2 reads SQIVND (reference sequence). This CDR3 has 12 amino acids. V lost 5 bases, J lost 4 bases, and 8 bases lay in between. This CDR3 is CASSGDSYGYTF. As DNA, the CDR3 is TGTGCCAGTAGTGGAGACAGCTATGGCTACACCTTC.

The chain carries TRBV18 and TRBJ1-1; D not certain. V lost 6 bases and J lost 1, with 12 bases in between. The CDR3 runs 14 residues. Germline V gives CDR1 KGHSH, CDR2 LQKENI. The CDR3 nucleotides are TGTGCCAGCTCGCGACTACAGAGGAACACTGAAGCTTTCTTT. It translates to CASSRLQRNTEAFF.